This TCR beta chain was identified during a study of blood T cell repertoires in COVID-19. Across the whole study: T cells, B-cell-depleted T cells, or PBMCs supplied cDNA or gDNA.

Seattle's cohort entered during active infection and was followed longitudinally. Germline assignment: CDR1 MGHRA and CDR2 YSYEKL. Between the trimmed V and J ends, which lost 1 base and 4 bases, there was a span of 8 bases. This CDR3 spans 14 amino acids. Sequencing was performed with immunoSEQ multiplex PCR; in TCRdb, only in-frame clones are kept and a portion is missing. The profile covers roughly 390,000 clones, with 87% appearing a single time and less than 11% taken by the ten largest. The sample was peripheral blood. V gene TRBV4-1 combines with J gene TRBJ2-1, with no clear D. This clonotype originated in a woman aged 25 to 39 with COVID-19, enrolled during active disease. The CDR3 loop reads CASSQGSFYNEQFF. The CDR3 bases are TGCGCCAGCAGCCAAGGTAGTTTTTACAATGAGCAGTTCTTC.